A single sample gave rise to the 5 T cell receptor beta chains below, sequenced in a study of graft-versus-host responses after intestinal transplantation. Profiling relied on immunoSEQ multiplex PCR, and the TCRdb table lists in-frame clones only, not all of them. The table lists under 30,000 clones, about three quarters of them singletons. Graft-derived tissue was subjected to processing to liberate intraepithelial and lamina propria lymphocytes. Material: ileum tissue, obtained 98 days after intestinal transplantation. These receptors originate from a human patient who received an intestinal transplant, so some T cells may come from the graft donor.

V usage is TRBV10-2 and J usage is TRBJ1-1; TRBD1 might be the D (5 bases). Germline V lookup: CDR1 WSHSY, CDR2 SAAADI. V lost 5 bases to trimming and J lost 0 bases, with 10 bases between them. The CDR3 sequence is 14 residues long. Here the CDR3 DNA reads TGCGCCAGCAGTAGATGGGGGATGAACACTGAAGCTTTCTTT. Amino acid sequence: CASSRWGMNTEAFF.

The chain is built from TRBV5-1 and TRBJ2-3, with D possibly matching TRBD2 (6 bases). V lost 0 bases, J lost 0 bases, and 11 bases lay in between. CDR3 length: 16 amino acids. Germline V gene lookup returns CDR1 SGHRS and CDR2 YFSETQ. The CDR3 sequence is CASSLGRGTSTDTQYF. The CDR3 region has the DNA TGCGCCAGCAGCTTGGGGAGGGGAACGAGCACAGATACGCAGTATTTT.

This rearrangement joins TRBV29-1 to TRBJ2-7; D assignment may be TRBD1 or TRBD2 (5 bases each). This CDR3 spans 11 amino acids. Trimming left V 3 bases short and J 7 bases short, with 10 bases between. In germline, CDR1 is SQVTM, CDR2 ANQGSEA. CDR3 sequence reads: CSVEGVREQYF. DNA for the CDR3: TGCAGCGTTGAGGGGGTTAGAGAGCAGTACTTC.

This clone was seen only a few times. The chain joins TRBV7-8 to TRBJ2-5; TRBD1 matches 9 bases. V lost 3 bases, J lost 2 bases, and 1 base stayed unmatched. The CDR3 covers 14 residues. CDR1 and CDR2 from the germline V gene are SGHVS and FQNEAQ. CDR3 protein: CASSFGQGQETQYF. DNA for the CDR3: TGTGCCAGCAGCTTTGGACAGGGGCAAGAGACCCAGTACTTC.

The chain carries TRBV2 and TRBJ1-2, with a weak D call TRBD1 (5 bases). Germline-derived CDR1 and CDR2 are SNHLY and FYNNEI. The CDR3 sequence is 15 residues long. The ends were cut back, 2 bases at V and 6 bases at J, with 16 bases in the middle. The CDR3, as DNA: TGTGCCAGCAGTGAATGGGGCCGTCCTACAAATGGCTACACCTTC. It encodes CASSEWGRPTNGYTF.